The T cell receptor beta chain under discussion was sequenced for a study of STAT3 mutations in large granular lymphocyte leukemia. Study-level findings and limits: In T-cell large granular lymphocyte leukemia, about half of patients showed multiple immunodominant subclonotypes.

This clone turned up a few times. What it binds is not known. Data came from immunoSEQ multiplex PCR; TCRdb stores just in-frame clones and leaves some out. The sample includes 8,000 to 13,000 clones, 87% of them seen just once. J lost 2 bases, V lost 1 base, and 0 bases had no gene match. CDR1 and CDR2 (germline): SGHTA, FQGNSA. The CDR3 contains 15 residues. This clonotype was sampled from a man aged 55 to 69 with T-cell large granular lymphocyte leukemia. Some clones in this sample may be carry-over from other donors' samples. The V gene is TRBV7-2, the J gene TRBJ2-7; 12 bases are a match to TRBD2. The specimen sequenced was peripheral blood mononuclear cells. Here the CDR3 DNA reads TGTGCCAGCAGCTTAGGACTAGCGGGAGCCTACGAGCAGTACTTC. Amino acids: CASSLGLAGAYEQYF.